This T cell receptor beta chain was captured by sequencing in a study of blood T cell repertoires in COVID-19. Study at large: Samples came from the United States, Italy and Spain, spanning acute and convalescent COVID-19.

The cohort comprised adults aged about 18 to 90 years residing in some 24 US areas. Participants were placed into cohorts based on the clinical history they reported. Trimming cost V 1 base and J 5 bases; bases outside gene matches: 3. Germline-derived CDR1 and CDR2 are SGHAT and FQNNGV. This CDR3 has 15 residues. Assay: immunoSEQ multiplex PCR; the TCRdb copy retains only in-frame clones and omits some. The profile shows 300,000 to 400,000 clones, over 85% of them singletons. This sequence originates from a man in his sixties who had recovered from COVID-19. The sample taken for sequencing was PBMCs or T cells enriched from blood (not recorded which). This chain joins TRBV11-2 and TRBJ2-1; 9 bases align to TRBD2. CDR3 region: CASSLGTSAHNEQFF. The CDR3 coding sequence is TGTGCCAGCAGCTTAGGGACTAGCGCGCACAATGAGCAGTTCTTC.